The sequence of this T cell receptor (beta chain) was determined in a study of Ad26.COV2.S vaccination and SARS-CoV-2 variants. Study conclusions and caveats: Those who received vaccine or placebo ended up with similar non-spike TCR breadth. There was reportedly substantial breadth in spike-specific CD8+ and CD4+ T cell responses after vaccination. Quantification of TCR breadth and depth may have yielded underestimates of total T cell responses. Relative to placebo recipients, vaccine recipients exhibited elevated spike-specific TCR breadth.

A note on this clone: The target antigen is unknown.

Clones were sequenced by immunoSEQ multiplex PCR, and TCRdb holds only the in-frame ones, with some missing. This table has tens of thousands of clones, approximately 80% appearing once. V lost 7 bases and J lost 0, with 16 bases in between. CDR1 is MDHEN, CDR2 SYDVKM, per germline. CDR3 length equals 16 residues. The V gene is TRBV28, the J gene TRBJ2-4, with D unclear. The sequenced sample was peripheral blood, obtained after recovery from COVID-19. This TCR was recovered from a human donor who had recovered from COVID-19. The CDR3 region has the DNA TGTGCCAGCACCCGTGGGGATATTCTAGCCAAAAACATTCAGTACTTC. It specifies CASTRGDILAKNIQYF. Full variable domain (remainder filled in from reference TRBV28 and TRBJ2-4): DVKVTQSSRYLVKRTGEKVFLECVQDMDHENMFWYRQDPGLGLRLIYFSYDVKMKEKGDIPEGYSVSREKKERFSLILESASTNQTSMYLCASTRGDILAKNIQYFGAGTRLSVL.